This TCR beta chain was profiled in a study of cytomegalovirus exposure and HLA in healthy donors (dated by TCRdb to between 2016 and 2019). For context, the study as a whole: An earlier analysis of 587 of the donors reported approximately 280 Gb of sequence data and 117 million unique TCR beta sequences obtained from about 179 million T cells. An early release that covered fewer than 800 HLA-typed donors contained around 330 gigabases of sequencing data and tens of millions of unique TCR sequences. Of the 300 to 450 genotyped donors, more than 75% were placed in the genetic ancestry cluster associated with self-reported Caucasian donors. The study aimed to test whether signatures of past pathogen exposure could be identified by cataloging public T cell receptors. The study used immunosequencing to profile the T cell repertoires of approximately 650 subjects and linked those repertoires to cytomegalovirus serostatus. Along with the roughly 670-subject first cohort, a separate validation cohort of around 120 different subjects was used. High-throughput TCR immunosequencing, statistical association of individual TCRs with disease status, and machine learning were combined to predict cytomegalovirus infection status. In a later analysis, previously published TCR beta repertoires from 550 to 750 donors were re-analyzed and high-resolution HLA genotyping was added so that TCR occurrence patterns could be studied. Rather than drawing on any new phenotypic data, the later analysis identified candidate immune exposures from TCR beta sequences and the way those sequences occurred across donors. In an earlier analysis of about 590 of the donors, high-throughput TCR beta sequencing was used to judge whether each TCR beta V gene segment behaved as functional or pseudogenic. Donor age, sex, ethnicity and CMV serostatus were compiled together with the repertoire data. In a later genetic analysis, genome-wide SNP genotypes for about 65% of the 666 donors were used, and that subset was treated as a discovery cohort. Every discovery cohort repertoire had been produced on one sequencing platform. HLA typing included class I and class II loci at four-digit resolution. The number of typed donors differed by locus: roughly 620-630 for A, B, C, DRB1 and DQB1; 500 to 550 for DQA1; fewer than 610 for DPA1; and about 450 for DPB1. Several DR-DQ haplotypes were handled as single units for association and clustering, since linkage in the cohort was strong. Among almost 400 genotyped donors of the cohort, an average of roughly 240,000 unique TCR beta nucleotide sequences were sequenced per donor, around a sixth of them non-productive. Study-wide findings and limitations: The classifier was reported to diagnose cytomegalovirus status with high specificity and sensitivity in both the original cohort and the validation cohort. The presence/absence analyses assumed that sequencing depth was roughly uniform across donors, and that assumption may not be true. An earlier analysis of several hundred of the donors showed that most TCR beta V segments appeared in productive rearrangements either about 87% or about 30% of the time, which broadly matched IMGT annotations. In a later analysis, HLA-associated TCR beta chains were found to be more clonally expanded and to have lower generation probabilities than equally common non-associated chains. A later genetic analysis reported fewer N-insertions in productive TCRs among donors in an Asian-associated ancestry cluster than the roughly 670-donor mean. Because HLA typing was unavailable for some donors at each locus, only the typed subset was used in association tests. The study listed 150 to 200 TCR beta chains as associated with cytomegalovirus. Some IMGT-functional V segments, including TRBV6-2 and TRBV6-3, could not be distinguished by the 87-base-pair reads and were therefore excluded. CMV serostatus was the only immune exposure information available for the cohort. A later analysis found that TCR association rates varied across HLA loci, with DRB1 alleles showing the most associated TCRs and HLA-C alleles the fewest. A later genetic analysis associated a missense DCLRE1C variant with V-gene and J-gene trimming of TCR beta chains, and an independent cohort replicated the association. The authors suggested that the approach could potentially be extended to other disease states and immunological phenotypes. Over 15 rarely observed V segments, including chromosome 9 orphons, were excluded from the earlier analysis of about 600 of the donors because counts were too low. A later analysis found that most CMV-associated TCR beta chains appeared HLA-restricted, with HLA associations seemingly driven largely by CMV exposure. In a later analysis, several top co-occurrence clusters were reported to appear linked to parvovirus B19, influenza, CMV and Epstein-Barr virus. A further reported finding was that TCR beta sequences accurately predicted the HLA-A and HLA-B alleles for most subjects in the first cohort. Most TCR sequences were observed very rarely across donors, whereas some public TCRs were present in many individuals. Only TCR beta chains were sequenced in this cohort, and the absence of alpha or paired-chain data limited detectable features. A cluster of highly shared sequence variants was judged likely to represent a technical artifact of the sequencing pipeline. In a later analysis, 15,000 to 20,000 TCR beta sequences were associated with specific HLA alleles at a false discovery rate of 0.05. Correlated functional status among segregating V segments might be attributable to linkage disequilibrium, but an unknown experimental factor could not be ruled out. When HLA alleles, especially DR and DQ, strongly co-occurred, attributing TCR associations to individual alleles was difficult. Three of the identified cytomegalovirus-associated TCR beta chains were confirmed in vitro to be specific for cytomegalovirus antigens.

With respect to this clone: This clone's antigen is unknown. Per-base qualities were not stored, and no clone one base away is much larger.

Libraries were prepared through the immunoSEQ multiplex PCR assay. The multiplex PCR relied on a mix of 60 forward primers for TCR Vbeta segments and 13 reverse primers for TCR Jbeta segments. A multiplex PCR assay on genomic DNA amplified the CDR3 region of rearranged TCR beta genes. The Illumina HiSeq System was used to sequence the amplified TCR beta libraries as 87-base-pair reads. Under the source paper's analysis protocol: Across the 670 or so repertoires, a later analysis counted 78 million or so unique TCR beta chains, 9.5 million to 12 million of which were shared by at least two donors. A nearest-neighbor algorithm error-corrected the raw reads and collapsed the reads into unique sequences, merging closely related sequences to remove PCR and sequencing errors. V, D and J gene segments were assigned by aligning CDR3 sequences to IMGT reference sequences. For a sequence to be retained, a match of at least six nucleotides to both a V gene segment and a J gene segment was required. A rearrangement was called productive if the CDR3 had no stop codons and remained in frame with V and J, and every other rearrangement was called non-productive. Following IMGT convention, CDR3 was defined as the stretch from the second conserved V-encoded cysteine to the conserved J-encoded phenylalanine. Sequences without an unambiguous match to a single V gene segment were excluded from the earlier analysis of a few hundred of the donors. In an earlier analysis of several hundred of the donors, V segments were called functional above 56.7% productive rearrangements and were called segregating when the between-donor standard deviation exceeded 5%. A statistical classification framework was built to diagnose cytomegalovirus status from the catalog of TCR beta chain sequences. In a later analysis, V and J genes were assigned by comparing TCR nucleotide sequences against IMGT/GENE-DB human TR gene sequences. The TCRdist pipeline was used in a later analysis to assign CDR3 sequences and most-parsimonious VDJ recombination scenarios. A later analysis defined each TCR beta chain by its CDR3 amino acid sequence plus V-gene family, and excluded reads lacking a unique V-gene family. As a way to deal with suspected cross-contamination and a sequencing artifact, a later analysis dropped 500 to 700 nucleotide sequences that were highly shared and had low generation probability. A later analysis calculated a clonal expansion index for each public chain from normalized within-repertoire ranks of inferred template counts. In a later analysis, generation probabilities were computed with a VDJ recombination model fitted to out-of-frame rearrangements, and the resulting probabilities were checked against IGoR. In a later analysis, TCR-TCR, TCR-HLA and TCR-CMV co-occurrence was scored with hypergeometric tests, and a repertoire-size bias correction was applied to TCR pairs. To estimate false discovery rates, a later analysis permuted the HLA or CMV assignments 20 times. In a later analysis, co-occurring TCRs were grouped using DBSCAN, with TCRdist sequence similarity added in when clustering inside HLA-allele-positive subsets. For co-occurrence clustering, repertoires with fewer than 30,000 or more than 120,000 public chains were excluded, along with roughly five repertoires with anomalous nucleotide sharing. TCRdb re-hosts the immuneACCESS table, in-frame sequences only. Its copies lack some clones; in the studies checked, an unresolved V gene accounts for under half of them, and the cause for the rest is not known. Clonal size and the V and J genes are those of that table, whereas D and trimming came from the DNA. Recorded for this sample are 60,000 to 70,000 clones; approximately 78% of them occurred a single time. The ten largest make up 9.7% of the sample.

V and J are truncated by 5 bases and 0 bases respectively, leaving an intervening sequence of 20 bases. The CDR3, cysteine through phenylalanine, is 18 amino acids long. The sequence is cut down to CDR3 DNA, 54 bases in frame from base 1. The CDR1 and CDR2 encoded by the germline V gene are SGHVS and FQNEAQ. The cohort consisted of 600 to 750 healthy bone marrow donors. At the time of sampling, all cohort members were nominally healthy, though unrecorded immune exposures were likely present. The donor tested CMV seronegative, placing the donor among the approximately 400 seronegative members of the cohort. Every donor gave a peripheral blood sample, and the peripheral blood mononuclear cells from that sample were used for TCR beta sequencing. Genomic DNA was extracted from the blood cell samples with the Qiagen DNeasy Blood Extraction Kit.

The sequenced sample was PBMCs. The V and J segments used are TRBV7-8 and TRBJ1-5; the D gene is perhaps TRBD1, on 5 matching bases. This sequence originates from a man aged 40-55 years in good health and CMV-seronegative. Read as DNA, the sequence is TGTGCCAGCAGCCCCTCTTTCCTTCGACAGAATAGCAATCAGCCCCAGCATTTT. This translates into CASSPSFLRQNSNQPQHF. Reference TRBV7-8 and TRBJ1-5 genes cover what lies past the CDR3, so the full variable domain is GAGVSQSPRYKVAKRGQDVALRCDPISGHVSLFWYQQALGQGPEFLTYFQNEAQLDKSGLPSDRFFAERPEGSVSTLKIQRTQQEDSAVYLCASSPSFLRQNSNQPQHFGDGTRLSIL.